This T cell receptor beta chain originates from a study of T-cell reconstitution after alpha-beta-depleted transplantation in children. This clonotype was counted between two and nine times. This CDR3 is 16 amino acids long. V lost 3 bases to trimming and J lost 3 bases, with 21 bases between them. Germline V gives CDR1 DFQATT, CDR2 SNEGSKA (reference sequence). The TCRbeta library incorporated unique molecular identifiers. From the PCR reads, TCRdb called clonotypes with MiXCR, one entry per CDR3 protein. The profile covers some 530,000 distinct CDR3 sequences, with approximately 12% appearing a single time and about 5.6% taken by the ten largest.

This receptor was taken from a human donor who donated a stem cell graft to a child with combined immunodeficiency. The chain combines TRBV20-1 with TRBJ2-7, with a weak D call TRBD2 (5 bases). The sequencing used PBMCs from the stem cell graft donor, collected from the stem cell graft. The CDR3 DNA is TGCAGTGCTAGCCAACTAGGATCCCGACCAGGCTACGAGCAGTACTTC. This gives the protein CSASQLGSRPGYEQYF.